This TCR beta chain is from a study of shared clonotypes between healthy human individuals. Trimming removed 2 bases at V and 2 bases at J, with 12 bases between. The CDR3 totals 15 residues. Germline V gene lookup returns CDR1 SQVTM and CDR2 ANQGSEA. Libraries were prepared by immunoSEQ multiplex PCR; TCRdb keeps only in-frame clonotypes and omits some of them. The repertoire holds some 740,000 clones, with approximately 92% as singletons. Positively selected for CCR7, the CD45RO-negative cells used as naive CD8 cells excluded terminally differentiated effector memory CD45RA+ cells. The receptor's source is a man aged 25-40 years in good health. The chain combines TRBV29-1 with TRBJ2-2; D unclear. The sequencing input was naive CD8+ T cells sorted from blood. The chain's CDR3 is CSVEWVGINTGELFF. The CDR3 nucleotides read TGCAGCGTTGAATGGGTAGGAATAAACACCGGGGAGCTGTTTTTT.